Below, 25 T cell receptor beta chains from the same sample are listed, as sequenced in a study of brain T cells in children with intractable seizures. Profiling relied on immunoSEQ multiplex PCR, and the TCRdb table lists in-frame clones only, not all of them. The sample shows 110,000 or so clones, 90% to 95% of them seen only once. This sample comprised peripheral blood, obtained at surgery. These receptor sequences come from a boy under two years old with hemimegalencephaly and intractable seizures.

The chain combines TRBV21-1 with TRBJ2-7; no DNA check was done on the table's D call, TRBD2. TRBV21-1 is labeled a pseudogene. The CDR3 contains 17 residues. The DNA for the CDR3 is TGTGCCAGCAGCAAGGGCTATCCGGGACTAGCGTTCTACGAGCAGTACTTC. Translation: CASSKGYPGLAFYEQYF.

V is TRBV5-6 and J is TRBJ1-1; 7 positions match TRBD1. The CDR3 totals 16 residues. The V gene's germline CDR1 is SGHDT and CDR2 YYEEEE. After removal of 3 bases from V and 0 bases from J, the junction contained 8 bases not matched to a gene. CDR3 bases: TGTGCCAGCAGCTACAGGGGTGACCTCATGAACACTGAAGCTTTCTTT. Its translation is CASSYRGDLMNTEAFF.

This sequence joins TRBV2 and TRBJ1-1; TRBD1 matches at 7 bases. From germline, CDR1 is SNHLY and CDR2 FYNNEI. V was clipped by 8 bases and J by 4 bases; unmatched bases: 13. The CDR3 is 15 residues long. CDR3 in DNA: TGTGCCAGCCTCGCCCGAGGACAGGTGGGCACTGAAGCTTTCTTT. Translated, it gives CASLARGQVGTEAFF.

V and J are TRBV15 and TRBJ2-2, with D possibly matching TRBD2 (5 bases). Trimming took 0 bases from V and 0 from J, leaving 14 bases between them. Germline lookup yields CDR1 LNHNV and CDR2 YYDKDF (reference sequence). This CDR3 contains 18 residues. The CDR3 DNA follows: TGTGCCACCAGCAGAGATATGGTAGCGCCCTCGAACACCGGGGAGCTGTTTTTT. Its translation is CATSRDMVAPSNTGELFF.

This chain joins TRBV5-4 and TRBJ1-1, with D tentatively TRBD1 (5 bases). Trimming removed 3 bases at V and 5 bases at J, with 14 bases between. CDR3 length: 14 residues. Germline CDR1 is SGHNT and CDR2 is YYREEE (reference sequence). Here the CDR3 DNA reads TGTGCCAGCAGCTGGTCCCCGGGGGGTACTGAAGCTTTCTTT. Protein: CASSWSPGGTEAFF.

CDR3 nucleotides: TGTGCCAGCAGTCCCAATCTCGCTACGCAGTATTTT. Amino acids: CASSPNLATQYF. The chain links TRBV6-6 to TRBJ2-3; D not certain. CDR1 MNHNY and CDR2 SVGAGI come from the germline V gene (reference sequence). Trimming took 5 bases from V and 8 from J, leaving 11 bases between them. CDR3 length: 12 amino acids.

V gene TRBV7-3 combines with J gene TRBJ1-5; a weak D match, TRBD1 (6 bases). The CDR3 has 14 residues. From germline, CDR1 is SGHTA and CDR2 FQGTGA. Trimming removed 2 bases at V and 6 bases at J, with 11 bases between. Here the CDR3 reads CASSLQGWGQPQHF. The CDR3, as DNA: TGTGCCAGCAGCTTACAGGGGTGGGGTCAGCCCCAGCATTTT.

The CDR3 DNA reads TGTGCCAGCAGCGTTAGTGAGGATGAGCAGTTCTTC. It codes for CASSVSEDEQFF. This chain joins TRBV9 and TRBJ2-1, with D uncertain. CDR3 size: 12 residues. Germline lookup yields CDR1 SGDLS and CDR2 YYNGEE. The V end was cut by 2 bases, the J end by 8 bases, with 8 bases between.

V usage is TRBV25-1 and J usage is TRBJ2-5, with TRBD1 matching over 9 bases. CDR3 length equals 16 residues. The ends lost 1 base at V and 5 bases at J; junction bases unmatched: 8. Germline V CDR1 and CDR2: MGHDK, SYGVNS. The CDR3 here is CASSESGTGQKETQYF. DNA of the CDR3: TGTGCCAGCAGTGAATCCGGGACAGGGCAGAAGGAGACCCAGTACTTC.

This rearrangement joins TRBV10-3 to TRBJ1-1; D is uncertain. Germline CDR1 and CDR2: ENHRY and SYGVKD. The CDR3 extends over 12 amino acids. V lost 3 bases to trimming and J lost 6 bases, with 8 bases between them. DNA of the CDR3: TGTGCCATCAGTGATGGTAGCGCTGAAGCTTTCTTT. This sequence encodes CAISDGSAEAFF.

V is TRBV27 and J is TRBJ1-2; TRBD1 aligns across 9 bases. Trimming removed 6 bases from V and 4 bases from J; junction bases left unmatched: 3. The CDR3 consists of 13 residues. The germline gives CDR1 MNHEY, CDR2 SMNVEV (reference sequence). For the CDR3, the DNA is TGTGCCAGCAGGATGACAGGGGGCTATGGCTACACCTTC. Translating gives CASRMTGGYGYTF.

CDR3: CASSLLWGTEAFF. The CDR3 nucleotides read TGTGCCAGCAGCTTGCTCTGGGGAACTGAAGCTTTCTTT. This chain links TRBV5-6 with TRBJ1-1; D remains ambiguous. Germline V gives CDR1 SGHDT, CDR2 YYEEEE. Trimming pared 1 base from V and 5 bases from J, leaving 9 bases between. The CDR3 extends over 13 amino acids.

This clone has a handful of counts. As DNA, the CDR3 is TGTGCCAGCAGCCTCGACAGTAACTATGGCTACACCTTC. It is translated as CASSLDSNYGYTF. The chain carries TRBV7-3 and TRBJ1-2, with D tentatively TRBD1 (5 bases). The V end was cut by 5 bases, the J end by 1 base, with 8 bases between. This CDR3 comprises 13 residues. The germline V gene has CDR1 SGHTA and CDR2 FQGTGA.

The V gene is TRBV29-1, the J gene TRBJ2-1; D gene unclear. CDR1 and CDR2 from the germline V gene are SQVTM and ANQGSEA. The CDR3 spans 14 residues. The V end was cut by 3 bases, the J end by 0 bases, with 9 bases between. Here the CDR3 DNA reads TGCAGCGTTGACTCGCTAAGCTCCTACAATGAGCAGTTCTTC. It encodes CSVDSLSSYNEQFF.

V usage is TRBV3-1 (or the pseudogene TRBV3-2) and J usage is TRBJ2-7; tentatively, D is TRBD2 (6 bases). Germline V gene data show CDR1 as LGHDT and CDR2 as YNNKEL (reference sequence). Trimming pared 0 bases from V and 0 bases from J, leaving 12 bases between. The CDR3 runs 16 residues. CDR3 sequence (DNA): TGTGCCAGCAGCCAAGAGTATCGGCGGGACTCCTACGAGCAGTACTTC. Residues: CASSQEYRRDSYEQYF.

This chain links TRBV4-2 with TRBJ2-7; TRBD1 agrees at 10 bases. V was clipped by 4 bases and J by 2 bases; unmatched bases: 5. The V gene's germline CDR1 is LGHNA and CDR2 YNFKEQ. This CDR3 has 15 residues. The CDR3: CASSPGQGDPYEQYF. DNA of the CDR3: TGTGCCAGCAGCCCCGGACAGGGGGACCCCTACGAGCAGTACTTC.

This clone occurred once. The V call is TRBV29-1, the J call TRBJ2-1, with no clear D. Trimming removed 2 bases from V and 4 bases from J, with 6 bases in between. In germline, CDR1 is SQVTM, CDR2 ANQGSEA. The CDR3 contains 12 residues. The CDR3 loop reads CSVEKLYNEQFF. For the CDR3, the DNA is TGCAGCGTTGAAAAACTATACAATGAGCAGTTCTTC.

CDR3 loop: CASSVVPEETQYF. CDR3 in DNA: TGTGCCAGCAGCGTAGTTCCGGAAGAGACCCAGTACTTC. The chain links TRBV9 to TRBJ2-5; D unclear. CDR1 is SGDLS and CDR2 is YYNGEE in the germline V gene. Between the trimmed V and J ends, which lost 0 bases and 3 bases, there was a span of 6 bases. The CDR3 length is 13 residues.

This chain joins TRBV4-1 and TRBJ2-7; TRBD1 aligns across 9 bases. The ends lost 2 bases at V and 7 bases at J; junction bases unmatched: 9. Germline values: CDR1 MGHRA, CDR2 YSYEKL. This CDR3 region has 15 residues. Here the CDR3 DNA reads TGCGCCAGCAGCCAACCGGCAAGGACAGGGGTGGAGCAGTACTTC. Encoded protein: CASSQPARTGVEQYF.

The chain carries TRBV27 and TRBJ2-1, with TRBD1 as a possible D gene (5 bases). V lost 1 base, J lost 4 bases, and 20 bases lay in between. This CDR3 contains 18 residues. Germline CDR1 is MNHEY and CDR2 is SMNVEV (reference sequence). CDR3 region: CASSLLQVSRDTYNEQFF. The DNA for the CDR3 is TGTGCCAGCAGTTTATTACAGGTTTCCAGAGATACTTACAATGAGCAGTTCTTC.

V gene TRBV9 combines with J gene TRBJ1-2, with a possible D match to TRBD1 (5 bases). V was clipped by 0 bases and J by 3 bases, with 12 bases between them. The germline gives CDR1 SGDLS, CDR2 YYNGEE. This CDR3 is 15 amino acids long. The CDR3 here is CASSVASGLDYGYTF. In DNA, the CDR3 is TGTGCCAGCAGCGTAGCCTCAGGGCTCGACTATGGCTACACCTTC. The full variable domain, with the rest looked up from reference TRBV9 and TRBJ1-2, is DSGVTQTPKHLITATGQRVTLRCSPRSGDLSVYWYQQSLDQGLQFLIQYYNGEERAKGNILERFSAQQFPDLHSELNLSSLELGDSALYFCASSVASGLDYGYTFGSGTRLTVV.

This chain joins TRBV9 and TRBJ1-4, with TRBD1 matching over 8 bases. The germline V gene encodes CDR1 SGDLS and CDR2 YYNGEE. The CDR3 extends over 17 amino acids. The V gene end was trimmed by 5 bases and the J gene end by 1 base; junction bases not matched to a gene: 10. CDR3 bases: TGTGCCAGCAGTCATACAGGGGGTTCACAAACTAATGAAAAACTGTTTTTT. Translating it yields CASSHTGGSQTNEKLFF. Looking up the rest from reference TRBV9 and TRBJ1-4 gives the full variable domain: DSGVTQTPKHLITATGQRVTLRCSPRSGDLSVYWYQQSLDQGLQFLIQYYNGEERAKGNILERFSAQQFPDLHSELNLSSLELGDSALYFCASSHTGGSQTNEKLFFGSGTQLSVL.

The rearrangement joins TRBV5-5 to TRBJ1-5, with 8 positions matching TRBD1. Looked up from germline, CDR1 is SGHKS and CDR2 is YYEKEE (reference sequence). The CDR3 loop spans 15 amino acids. The V segment lost 4 bases and the J segment 0 bases; nucleotides outside the gene matches: 3. The CDR3 spells CASSPTGGSNQPQHF. The CDR3, as DNA: TGTGCCAGCAGCCCCACAGGGGGTAGCAATCAGCCCCAGCATTTT.

The rearrangement joins TRBV10-2 to TRBJ1-2, with TRBD1 identical over 12 bases. Germline CDR1 reads WSHSY; CDR2 reads SAAADI. J lost 7 bases, V lost 7 bases, and 16 bases had no gene match. The CDR3 runs to 17 residues. The CDR3 loop reads CASIKESGTGGGSGYTF. DNA of the CDR3: TGCGCCAGCATAAAGGAGAGCGGGACAGGGGGCGGGAGTGGCTACACCTTC.

The rearrangement links TRBV9 to TRBJ2-5; possibly TRBD2 for D (7 bases). The ends were cut back, 4 bases at V and 4 bases at J, with 11 bases in the middle. Per germline, CDR1 SGDLS and CDR2 YYNGEE. This CDR3 contains 13 residues. CDR3 amino acids: CASSPRGGETQYF. The CDR3 DNA reads as TGTGCCAGCAGCCCGAGGGGGGGAGAGACCCAGTACTTC. Supplemented by reference TRBV9 and TRBJ2-5, the full variable domain reads DSGVTQTPKHLITATGQRVTLRCSPRSGDLSVYWYQQSLDQGLQFLIQYYNGEERAKGNILERFSAQQFPDLHSELNLSSLELGDSALYFCASSPRGGETQYFGPGTRLLVL.